A selection of T cell receptor beta chains follows, all from one sample in a study of T cell repertoires in cytomegalovirus infection. TCRdb called the reads again in MiXCR, with one record for every CDR3 protein. The sample shows about 740,000 distinct CDR3 sequences, 35% of them seen only once. The sample taken for sequencing was PBMCs. These receptors originate from a human donor in good health (CMV status not recorded). Some clones in this sample may be carry-over from other donors' samples. Each CDR3 is given with its conserved first and last residue. The D gene is left open where the match is weak.

D	V	J	CDR3
-	TRBV4-2	TRBJ2-7	CASSQGPGVASSYEQYF
TRBD2	TRBV27	TRBJ2-7	CASSPPSRRLAGVTYEQYF
-	TRBV2	TRBJ2-7	CASSESGPSYEQYF
TRBD1	TRBV7-9	TRBJ2-1	CASSAGTGGKNEQFF
TRBD2	TRBV7-2	TRBJ2-7	CASSLGGGRSYEQYF
TRBD1	TRBV20-1	TRBJ2-3	CSANKDRDRGQRSQYF
-	TRBV29-1	TRBJ2-5	CSVRRAKETQYF
-	TRBV29-1	TRBJ1-2	CSVLGAGPYGYTF
TRBD2	TRBV20-1	TRBJ2-1	CSAAGLPEGEKVF
-	TRBV28	TRBJ1-1	CASRITGTEAFF
-	TRBV12-3/TRBV12-4	TRBJ2-2	CASSSSLGGAITGELFF
TRBD1	TRBV2	TRBJ1-2	CAADRGGYTF
-	TRBV6-5	TRBJ1-4	CASSYSGGAGEKLFF
TRBD1	TRBV12-3/TRBV12-4	TRBJ1-1	CASSDRGTGAQNTEAFF
-	TRBV4-1	TRBJ2-1	CASSPDMAGSYNEQFF
TRBD2	TRBV19	TRBJ2-2	CATGGRFGELFF
-	TRBV29-1	TRBJ2-6	CSVEDPSGSGANVLTF
-	TRBV28	TRBJ2-7	CASSSAGAGDSYEQYF
-	TRBV29-1	TRBJ2-1	CSVEDRERKQFF
TRBD1	TRBV29-1	TRBJ2-2	CSSGQGAGGELFF
-	TRBV19	TRBJ2-1	CASSPQGPLRRFF
TRBD1	TRBV6-5	TRBJ2-7	CASSSRDRSSYEQYF
-	TRBV2	TRBJ1-1	CASGDWDTREGAFF
-	TRBV4-1	TRBJ1-5	CASSRLAGAVNQPQHF
-	TRBV30	TRBJ1-1	CAWSAPGKILWAFF
-	TRBV20-1	TRBJ1-1	CSARDRPVTFF
-	TRBV28	TRBJ2-1	CASSLILEKQFF
-	TRBV7-8	TRBJ2-1	CASSLVQSYEQFF
TRBD2	TRBV27	TRBJ2-3	CASSILSGVDTQYF
TRBD1	TRBV7-2	TRBJ1-1	CASSLRPRGLTEAFF
-	TRBV6-6	TRBJ2-1	CASSASSARSGEQFF
TRBD1	TRBV18	TRBJ2-1	CASSPYSQGEQFF
-	TRBV4-2	TRBJ1-5	CASSHKTGTLNQPQQF
-	TRBV28	TRBJ1-5	CAISSGTQFNQPQHF
TRBD1	TRBV19	TRBJ2-1	CASSALRDRGANEQFF
TRBD2	TRBV28	TRBJ2-5	CASSLPSLRGGQYF
-	TRBV11-2	TRBJ1-5	CASSLGDGMNQPQHF
TRBD2	TRBV28	TRBJ2-1	CASSPRRGFYNEQFF
-	TRBV20-1	TRBJ2-7	CSAPKGPYEQYF
-	TRBV6-6	TRBJ2-7	CASSSSLIRGNGQYF
-	TRBV15	TRBJ2-7	CATSSRSRGTYEQYF
TRBD1	TRBV11-2	TRBJ1-5	CASSQNRGRGSQPQHF
-	TRBV7-8	TRBJ2-1	CASSFMQGPYYNEQFF
-	TRBV7-9	TRBJ1-6	CASSQDSGDPLHF